This T cell receptor beta chain appears in the sequencing data of a study of OX40 agonist ivuxolimab in advanced cancers. Study information: Ivuxolimab doses were 0.01, 0.1, 0.3, 1.5, 3 or 10 mg/kg every 2 weeks. Hepatocellular carcinoma, melanoma, renal cell or head and neck cancer affected the dose-escalation patients.

The study's findings and limits: At doses 0.1 to 3.0 mg/kg, CD4+ and CD8+ clones expanded. Nonresponders included some who also had low normalized T-cell clonal expansion.

This clone was observed a few times. Its antigen remains unidentified. In germline, CDR1 is SGHTA, CDR2 FQGNSA. This CDR3 is 14 amino acids long. V gave up 1 base and J gave up 1 base, with 5 bases separating them. The protocol was immunoSEQ multiplex PCR, while the TCRdb copy is restricted to in-frame clones and leaves out a portion. The data contain under 80,000 clones, 65% to 90% of them singletons. The sequence was obtained from an adult with an advanced solid tumor such as melanoma, head and neck, liver or kidney cancer. V usage is TRBV7-2 and J usage is TRBJ1-3; D uncertain. The sample consisted of CD4+ or CD8+ T cells sorted from blood, taken in a trial of the OX40 agonist ivuxolimab. CDR3 protein: CASSLGVSGNTIYF. CDR3 nucleotide sequence: TGTGCCAGCAGCTTAGGTGTTTCTGGAAACACCATATATTTT. The complete variable domain, with remaining parts taken from reference TRBV7-2 and TRBJ1-3, reads GAGVSQSPSNKVTEKGKDVELRCDPISGHTALYWYRQSLGQGLEFLIYFQGNSAPDKSGLPSDRFSAERTGGSVSTLTIQRTQQEDSAVYLCASSLGVSGNTIYFGEGSWLTVV.